Shown below are 4 T cell receptor beta chains from a single sample sequenced in a study of technical replicates of blood from a handful of donors. The method was immunoSEQ multiplex PCR; TCRdb's version includes in-frame clones alone and lacks a portion of them. Altogether tens of thousands of clones are present, around 86% being singletons, with the ten largest covering about 4.8%. Sequencing was performed on PBMCs. Receptors originate from a human donor in good health. Some clones in this sample may be carry-over from other donors' samples.

In DNA, the CDR3 is TGTGCCAGCAGCGGCAGGGGGACCCACTACGAGCAGTACTTC. Protein product: CASSGRGTHYEQYF. The gene calls are TRBV11-3 and TRBJ2-7; 7 bases match TRBD1. J lost 3 bases, V lost 5 bases, and 7 bases had no gene match. CDR3 length equals 14 residues. Germline loops: CDR1 SGHNT, CDR2 YENEEA.

The chain carries TRBV7-8 and TRBJ2-7; D possibly corresponds to TRBD1 (6 bases). Trimming took 1 base from V and 3 from J, leaving 7 bases between them. The CDR3 contains 13 residues. Germline CDR1 is SGHVS and CDR2 is FQNEAQ. The CDR3 DNA sequence: TGTGCCAGCAGCTTAGGGGGGCACTACGAGCAGTACTTC. Protein product: CASSLGGHYEQYF.

The rearrangement joins TRBV7-8 to TRBJ2-3; 9 positions match TRBD2. In germline, CDR1 is SGHVS, CDR2 FQNEAQ. CDR3 length: 15 amino acids. The V gene end was trimmed by 4 bases and the J gene end by 10 bases; junction bases not matched to a gene: 12. The CDR3 reads CASSSLAGPTSAQYF. The DNA for the CDR3 is TGTGCCAGCAGCTCCCTAGCGGGGCCGACCTCTGCGCAGTATTTT.

V usage is TRBV11-2 and J usage is TRBJ1-1; 10 positions agree with TRBD1. CDR3 length: 13 residues. From germline, CDR1 is SGHAT and CDR2 FQNNGV. Trimming removed 4 bases from V and 5 bases from J; junction bases left unmatched: 1. For the CDR3, the DNA is TGTGCCAGCAGCTCGGACAGGGGGACTGAAGCTTTCTTT. This gives the protein CASSSDRGTEAFF.